These 22 T cell receptor beta chains share one sample of origin, sequenced in a study of CD8+ T cells in alopecia areata (dated by TCRdb to 2017 to 2018). What the treatment or condition label conveys for this sample: oral pan-JAK inhibitor, 5-10 mg twice daily. The method behind the library was the immunoSEQ multiplex PCR assay. For TCR sequencing, RNA was extracted from every sample and reverse transcribed into cDNA to serve as template. TCRdb stores this immuneACCESS table with in-frame sequences only. Part of the clones is absent; in the studies checked, under half of the shortfall reflects unresolved V genes, and no reason is known for the rest. Recorded for this sample are nearly 95,000 clones; about three quarters of them occurred a single time. The top ten hold around a sixth of the sample. Sequencing used CD8+ T cells sorted from blood, obtained at week 44, from a patient treated with tofacitinib. These receptors were collected from a human donor with alopecia areata.

This clone has more than one count but fewer than ten. The chain employs TRBV10-1 and TRBJ1-1, with 8 bases fitting TRBD1. The CDR3 is 14 residues long. The germline V gene encodes CDR1 WNHNN and CDR2 SYGVQD (reference sequence). V was pared by 4 bases and J by 3 bases, with 4 bases of the junction left unmatched. The CDR3 sequence: CASSGQGKDTEAFF. The CDR3 DNA reads as TGCGCCAGCAGTGGACAGGGGAAAGACACTGAAGCTTTCTTT.

This sequence joins TRBV4-3 and TRBJ2-7; D is perhaps TRBD1 or TRBD2 (5 bases each). The CDR3 loop spans 13 amino acids. V was clipped by 4 bases and J by 3 bases, with 10 bases between them. The germline CDR1 and CDR2 sequences are LGHNA and YSLEER. The CDR3 sequence: CASSRDVGYEQYF. The CDR3 nucleotides are TGCGCCAGCAGCCGGGACGTGGGCTACGAGCAGTACTTC.

The CDR3 here is CSTRDSHNSYEQYF. Here the CDR3 DNA reads TGCAGCACCCGGGACAGTCACAACTCCTACGAGCAGTACTTC. This chain connects TRBV29-1 to TRBJ2-7; 7 positions match TRBD1. This CDR3 is built from 14 residues. The V segment lost 8 bases and the J segment 0 bases; nucleotides outside the gene matches: 10. Germline CDR1 and CDR2: SQVTM and ANQGSEA.

CDR3 amino acids: CASSYETTDTQYF. CDR3 nucleotide sequence: TGCGCCAGCAGCTACGAGACCACAGATACGCAGTATTTT. V gene TRBV5-1 combines with J gene TRBJ2-3; D not certain. Trimming removed 3 bases from V and 2 bases from J, with 7 bases in between. The CDR3 is 13 residues long. Germline V CDR1 and CDR2: SGHRS, YFSETQ.

The chain couples TRBV5-6 to TRBJ1-2; no reliable D call. There are 13 residues in the CDR3. The V end lost 3 bases, the J end lost 4 bases, and 10 bases lay between the germline ends. The germline CDR1 and CDR2 sequences are SGHDT and YYEEEE. The CDR3 protein is CASSSDTSYGYTF. DNA of the CDR3: TGTGCCAGCAGCTCTGACACAAGCTATGGCTACACCTTC.

This chain links TRBV7-9 with TRBJ2-7, with 7 bases lining up with TRBD1. V lost 5 bases to trimming and J lost 7 bases; unmatched junction nucleotides: 11. Germline V gene data show CDR1 as SEHNR and CDR2 as FQNEAQ (reference sequence). The CDR3 sequence is 14 residues long. CDR3 in amino acids: CASSAGTAPLEQYF. The CDR3 DNA reads TGTGCCAGCAGCGCCGGGACAGCTCCTCTAGAGCAGTACTTC.

This chain links TRBV7-8 with TRBJ2-1, with 13 bases that match TRBD2. From germline, CDR1 is SGHVS and CDR2 FQNEAQ. With 5 bases clipped from V and 6 bases from J, the junction kept 4 bases outside the gene matches. The CDR3 has 15 amino acids. The CDR3 protein is CASSPGLAGINEQFF. In DNA, the CDR3 is TGTGCCAGCAGCCCGGGACTAGCGGGGATCAATGAGCAGTTCTTC.

The gene calls are TRBV5-1 and TRBJ2-7, with 11 nucleotides matching TRBD1. The CDR3 loop spans 14 amino acids. Germline lookup yields CDR1 SGHRS and CDR2 YFSETQ. After removal of 3 bases from V and 3 bases from J, the junction contained 2 bases not matched to a gene. DNA for the CDR3: TGCGCCAGCAGCTCCGGGACAGGGGGCTACGAGCAGTACTTC. Encoded protein: CASSSGTGGYEQYF.

The V and J genes are TRBV27 and TRBJ1-6; 7 positions match TRBD1. Germline V lookup: CDR1 MNHEY, CDR2 SMNVEV (reference sequence). The CDR3 is 17 amino acids. V trimming: 0 bases; J trimming: 7 bases; junction bases outside the gene matches: 9. The CDR3 DNA is TGTGCCAGCAGTTTATCGCTACCGACAGGGTGGAATTCACCCCTCCACTTT. Its translation is CASSLSLPTGWNSPLHF.

The chain is built from TRBV4-1 and TRBJ2-7; D gene uncertain. The germline V gene has CDR1 MGHRA and CDR2 YSYEKL. V was trimmed by 0 bases and J by 3 bases, leaving 9 bases between them. The CDR3 spans 14 residues. This CDR3 is CASSQEYLGYEQYF. DNA for the CDR3: TGCGCCAGCAGCCAAGAGTATTTAGGCTACGAGCAGTACTTC.

The chain has TRBV6-5 and TRBJ1-1, with D maybe TRBD1 (5 bases). The CDR3 has 13 amino acids. The germline V gene has CDR1 MNHEY and CDR2 SVGAGI. Trimming removed 2 bases at V and 1 base at J, with 5 bases between. DNA of the CDR3: TGTGCCAGCAGTTACGGGGGGAACACTGAAGCTTTCTTT. It is translated as CASSYGGNTEAFF.

This clone was picked up a small number of times. The chain links TRBV29-1 to TRBJ1-2; a possible D gene is TRBD1 (6 bases). The CDR3 is made up of 14 amino acids. The V end was cut by 4 bases, the J end by 4 bases, with 16 bases between. The germline V gene encodes CDR1 SQVTM and CDR2 ANQGSEA. The CDR3 is CSVGSGDSAYGYTF. The CDR3 DNA follows: TGCAGCGTTGGGTCAGGGGATTCGGCCTATGGCTACACCTTC.

The chain is built from TRBV29-1 and TRBJ1-1; D unresolved. Germline-derived CDR1 and CDR2 are SQVTM and ANQGSEA. V lost 6 bases and J lost 1, with 0 bases in between. This CDR3 comprises 9 residues. CDR3 sequence reads: CSVNTEAFF. In nucleotides, the CDR3 is TGCAGCGTGAACACTGAAGCTTTCTTT.

The chain joins TRBV14 to TRBJ2-7, with D possibly TRBD2 on 5 matching bases. Between the trimmed V and J ends, which lost 2 bases and 0 bases, there was a span of 5 bases. Germline V CDR1 and CDR2: SGHDN, FVKESK. The CDR3 is 13 amino acids. Here the CDR3 DNA reads TGTGCCAGCAGCCAAACTAGCTCCTACGAGCAGTACTTC. This codes for CASSQTSSYEQYF.

The chain employs TRBV7-9 and TRBJ1-4; D gene ambiguous. Trimming removed 5 bases at V and 5 bases at J, with 6 bases between. CDR1 is SEHNR, CDR2 FQNEAQ, per germline (reference sequence). CDR3 length: 12 amino acids. The CDR3 here is CASSHGNEKLFF. CDR3 nucleotides: TGTGCCAGCAGCCACGGGAATGAAAAACTGTTTTTT.

The chain has TRBV5-6 and TRBJ1-1; 7 bases are shared with TRBD1. The CDR3 sequence is 13 residues long. The germline V gene has CDR1 SGHDT and CDR2 YYEEEE. The junction had 3 bases not matched to a gene; V was cut back by 3 bases and J by 4 bases. The CDR3 sequence is CASSSQGSTEAFF. CDR3 coding DNA: TGTGCCAGCAGCTCACAGGGGTCCACTGAAGCTTTCTTT.

This clone showed up just a few times. The J gene is TRBJ2-7, the V gene TRBV9, with 9 bases matching TRBD1. CDR1 SGDLS and CDR2 YYNGEE come from the germline V gene. V shed 5 bases and J 6 bases; nucleotides not matched to a gene: 6. The CDR3 is 13 residues long. Here the CDR3 reads CASRAGQGGEQYF. CDR3 nucleotides: TGTGCCAGCAGGGCGGGACAGGGAGGCGAGCAGTACTTC.

This clone was seen only a few times. CDR3: CSVEDQLAKNIQYF. DNA of the CDR3: TGCAGCGTTGAAGACCAGCTAGCCAAAAACATTCAGTACTTC. The chain links TRBV29-1 to TRBJ2-4; D gene uncertain. The V end was cut by 0 bases, the J end by 0 bases, with 6 bases between. The CDR3 spans 14 residues. Germline CDR1 is SQVTM and CDR2 is ANQGSEA.

The chain links TRBV7-2 to TRBJ2-7; D gene unclear. The germline CDR1 and CDR2 sequences are SGHTA and FQGNSA. The CDR3 has 14 amino acids. Trimming left V 1 base short and J 1 base short, with 8 bases between. The CDR3 region has the DNA TGTGCCAGCAGCTTAGAGGCCGCATCCTACGAGCAGTACTTC. It encodes CASSLEAASYEQYF.

CDR3 sequence (DNA): TGTGCCTGGAGGGTAGCGGGGGGGTTTAATGAGCAGTTCTTC. As protein: CAWRVAGGFNEQFF. The chain recombines TRBV30 with TRBJ2-1; the match to TRBD2 covers 11 bases. J was trimmed by 7 bases and V by 3 bases; bases with no gene match: 5. Germline-derived CDR1 and CDR2 are GTSNPN and SVGIG (reference sequence). This CDR3 is 14 amino acids long.

The chain links TRBV2 to TRBJ1-1, with no clear D. This CDR3 is built from 15 residues. Per germline, CDR1 SNHLY and CDR2 FYNNEI. V was pared by 5 bases and J by 0 bases, with 13 bases between. CDR3 residues: CASSYFMIMNTEAFF. CDR3 DNA sequence: TGTGCCAGCAGTTATTTCATGATTATGAACACTGAAGCTTTCTTT.

V usage is TRBV7-6 and J usage is TRBJ2-3; a weak D match, TRBD2 (5 bases). The CDR3 covers 17 residues. V was trimmed by 1 base and J by 4 bases, leaving 18 bases between them. Per the germline V gene, CDR1 is SGHVS and CDR2 is FNYEAQ. As DNA, the CDR3 is TGTGCCAGCAGCTTAGTGGTCCCCCGAGAGGGCGCAGATACGCAGTATTTT. Its translation is CASSLVVPREGADTQYF.